The present entry profiles one T cell receptor beta chain with its context. Assays covered about 10^5 TCR templates per sample. Sequencing was performed with immunoSEQ multiplex PCR; in TCRdb, only in-frame clones are kept and a portion is missing. Among about 52,000 clones listed, about 97% were seen once. The record originates from a study of siplizumab effects on memory and regulatory T cells. Material for sequencing was naive CD4+ T cells sorted from blood. The clonotype originates from a human donor in good health.

CDR3 coding DNA: TGTGCCAGCAGTGGTTCGGGATATCTACGGGAGCAGTACTTC. Protein: CASSGSGYLREQYF. V and J are TRBV6-1 and TRBJ2-7; D possibly corresponds to TRBD2 (5 bases). The V gene lost 4 bases and the J gene lost 7 bases, with 17 bases spanning the gap. This CDR3 has 14 residues. Germline values: CDR1 MNHNS, CDR2 SASEGT.